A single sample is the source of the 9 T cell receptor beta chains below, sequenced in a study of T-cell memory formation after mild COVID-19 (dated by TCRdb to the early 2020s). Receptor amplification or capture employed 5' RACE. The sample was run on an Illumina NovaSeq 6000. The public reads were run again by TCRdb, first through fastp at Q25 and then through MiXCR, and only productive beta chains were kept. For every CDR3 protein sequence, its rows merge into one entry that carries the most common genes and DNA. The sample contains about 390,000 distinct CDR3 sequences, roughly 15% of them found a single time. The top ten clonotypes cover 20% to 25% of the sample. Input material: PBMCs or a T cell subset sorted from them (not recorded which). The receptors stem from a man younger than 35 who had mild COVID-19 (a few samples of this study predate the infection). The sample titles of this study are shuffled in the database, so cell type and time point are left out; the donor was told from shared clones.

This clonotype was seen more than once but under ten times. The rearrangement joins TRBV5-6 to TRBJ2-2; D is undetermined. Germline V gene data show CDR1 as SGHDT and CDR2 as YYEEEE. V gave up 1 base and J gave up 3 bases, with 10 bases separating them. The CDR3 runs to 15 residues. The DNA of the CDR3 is TGTGCCAGCAGCTTGTTGGGCCGGGACACCGGGGAGCTGTTTTTT. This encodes CASSLLGRDTGELFF.

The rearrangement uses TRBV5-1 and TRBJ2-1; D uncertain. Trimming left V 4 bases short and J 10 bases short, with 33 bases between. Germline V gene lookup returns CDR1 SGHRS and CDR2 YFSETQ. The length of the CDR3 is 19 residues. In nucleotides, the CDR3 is TGCGCCAGCAGCCTAGAGCCGGCGCGGCGTCATCAAAGGGAAAGGGAGCAGTTCTTC. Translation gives CASSLEPARRHQREREQFF.

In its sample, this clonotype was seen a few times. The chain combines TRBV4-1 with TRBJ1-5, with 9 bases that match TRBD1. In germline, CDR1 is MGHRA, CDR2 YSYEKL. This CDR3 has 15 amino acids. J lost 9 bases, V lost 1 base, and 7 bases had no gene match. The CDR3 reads CASSQGGTGTGPQHF. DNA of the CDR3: TGCGCCAGCAGCCAAGGAGGGACAGGGACTGGGCCCCAGCATTTT.

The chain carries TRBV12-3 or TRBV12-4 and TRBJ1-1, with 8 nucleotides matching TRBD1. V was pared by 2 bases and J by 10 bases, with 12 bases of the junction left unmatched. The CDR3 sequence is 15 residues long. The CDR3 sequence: CASSLNSDRVGGAFF. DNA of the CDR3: TGTGCCAGCAGTTTAAATTCGGACAGGGTGGGAGGAGCTTTCTTT.

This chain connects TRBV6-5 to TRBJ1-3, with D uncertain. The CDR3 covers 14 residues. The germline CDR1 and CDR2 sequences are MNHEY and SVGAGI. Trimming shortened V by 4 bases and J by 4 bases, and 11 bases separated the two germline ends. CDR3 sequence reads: CASSFRIRGNTIYF. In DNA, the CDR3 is TGTGCCAGCAGTTTCCGGATTCGAGGAAACACCATATATTTT.

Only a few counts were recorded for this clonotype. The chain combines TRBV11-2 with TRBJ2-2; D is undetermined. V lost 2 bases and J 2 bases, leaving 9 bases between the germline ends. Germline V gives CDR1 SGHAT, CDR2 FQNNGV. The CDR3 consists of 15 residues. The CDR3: CASSLYNGNTGELFF. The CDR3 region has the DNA TGTGCCAGCAGCTTATATAATGGCAACACCGGGGAGCTGTTTTTT.

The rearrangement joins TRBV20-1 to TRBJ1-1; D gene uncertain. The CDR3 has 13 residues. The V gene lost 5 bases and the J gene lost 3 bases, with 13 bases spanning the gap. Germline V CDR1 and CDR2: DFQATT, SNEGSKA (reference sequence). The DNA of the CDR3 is TGCAGTGCTCCCGTCCCCCGGCACACTGAAGCTTTCTTT. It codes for CSAPVPRHTEAFF.

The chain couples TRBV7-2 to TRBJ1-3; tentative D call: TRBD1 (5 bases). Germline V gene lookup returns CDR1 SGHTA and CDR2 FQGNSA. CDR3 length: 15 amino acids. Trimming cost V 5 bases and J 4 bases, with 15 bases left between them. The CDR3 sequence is CASSDSRGVGNTIYF. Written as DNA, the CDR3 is TGTGCCAGCAGCGACTCCCGGGGCGTAGGAAACACCATATATTTT. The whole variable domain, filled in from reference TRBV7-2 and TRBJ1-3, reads GAGVSQSPSNKVTEKGKDVELRCDPISGHTALYWYRQSLGQGLEFLIYFQGNSAPDKSGLPSDRFSAERTGGSVSTLTIQRTQQEDSAVYLCASSDSRGVGNTIYFGEGSWLTVV.

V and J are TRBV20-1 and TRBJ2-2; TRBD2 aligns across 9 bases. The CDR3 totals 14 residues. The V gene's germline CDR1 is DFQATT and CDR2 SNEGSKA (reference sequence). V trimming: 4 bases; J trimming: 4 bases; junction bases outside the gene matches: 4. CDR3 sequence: CSATSGDFTGELFF. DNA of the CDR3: TGCAGTGCTACTAGCGGGGATTTCACCGGGGAGCTGTTTTTT.